A selection of T cell receptor beta chains follows, all from one sample in a study of blood T cell repertoires in COVID-19. The repertoire was sequenced with immunoSEQ multiplex PCR; TCRdb's copy has only in-frame clones and lacks some. The table has almost 90,000 clones, around nine tenths seen once. Sequenced input: peripheral blood. The receptors derive from an elderly man with acute or convalescent COVID-19. The CDR3 runs from the conserved cysteine through the conserved F or W. D genes are given only for firm matches. The listing skips clone size in some rows; elsewhere it reads once, few, many or a size class.

TRBV27	.	TRBJ2-2	TRBD2	TGTGCCAGCAGTTTAACGCTCGGCCGGGGGGTCATCCCCGGGGAGCTGTTTTTT	CASSLTLGRGVIPGELFF
TRBV19	.	TRBJ1-1	.	TGTGCCAGTAGAGATACAGGGTCCACTGAAGCTTTCTTT	CASRDTGSTEAFF
TRBV2	.	TRBJ1-2	.	TGTGCCAGCAGCTCTACCGGGAGTATGGATGGCTACACCTTC	CASSSTGSMDGYTF
TRBV30	.	TRBJ1-1	.	TGTGCCGGAGCAGGGGATACTGAAGCTTTCTTT	CAGAGDTEAFF
TRBV5-8	once	TRBJ2-6	.	TGTGCCAGCAGCTCAACAGGACCCGGGGCCAACGTCCTGACTTTC	CASSSTGPGANVLTF
TRBV5-8	.	TRBJ1-5	.	TGTGCCAGCAGCTTGAATTCTGGCGGACAGCCCCAGCATTTT	CASSLNSGGQPQHF
TRBV6-5	.	TRBJ1-1	TRBD1	TGTGCCAGCTCATGGGACAGGGCCGGCACTGAAGCTTTCTTT	CASSWDRAGTEAFF
TRBV7-2	.	TRBJ1-1	TRBD1	TGTGCCAGCAGCTGGAACAGGGGTAACACTGAAGCTTTCTTT	CASSWNRGNTEAFF
TRBV28	.	TRBJ2-1	TRBD2	TGTGCCAGCAGCTCCCCCTCTAGCGGGAGGGATGGGGAGCAGTTCTTC	CASSSPSSGRDGEQFF
TRBV3-1/TRBV3-2	.	TRBJ1-5	.	TGTGCCAGCAGTCAAGGGGGGGTGCAGCCCCAGCATTTT	CASSQGGVQPQHF
TRBV11-1	.	TRBJ1-1	TRBD1	TGTGCCAGCAGCTTCGCAGGGGGAAATGAAGCTTTCTTT	CASSFAGGNEAFF
TRBV4-1	.	TRBJ1-1	.	TGCGCCAGCAGCCAGGTCCCGCGAGGGGGGAACACTGAAGCTTTCTTT	CASSQVPRGGNTEAFF
TRBV5-1	.	TRBJ2-7	.	TGCGCCAGCAGCTTGGGACAGCTATTCGAGCAGTACTTC	CASSLGQLFEQYF
TRBV7-2	.	TRBJ2-1	.	TGTGCCAGCAGCTTAGGGACTCCCTCGTACAATGAGCAGTTCTTC	CASSLGTPSYNEQFF
TRBV18	.	TRBJ1-6	.	TGTGCCAGCTCACCACGACAGGCGAATAATTCACCCCTCCACTTT	CASSPRQANNSPLHF
TRBV4-1	.	TRBJ2-7	TRBD2	TGCGCCAGCAGCCCCACTAGCGGGAAGGTGAGCGAGCAGTACTTC	CASSPTSGKVSEQYF
TRBV3-1/TRBV3-2	.	TRBJ2-5	.	TGTGCCAGCAGCCAAGGGGCTCCCCAAGAGACCCAGTACTTC	CASSQGAPQETQYF
TRBV29-1	.	TRBJ2-7	TRBD2	TGCAGCGTTGAGGGAGCGGGGCCGCATTACGAGCAGTACTTC	CSVEGAGPHYEQYF
TRBV11-3	.	TRBJ2-7	TRBD1	TGTGCCAGCAGCTTAGCCGGGACAGGGGTCTACGAGCAGTACTTC	CASSLAGTGVYEQYF
TRBV10-2	few	TRBJ2-2	TRBD2	TGCGCCAGCTCTAGCGGGGGGGCCCCCGGGGAGCTGTTTTTT	CASSSGGAPGELFF
TRBV11-2	.	TRBJ1-5	TRBD1	TGTGCCAGCAGCCAGGACAGGGGGCGTCAGCCCCAGCATTTT	CASSQDRGRQPQHF
TRBV24-1	.	TRBJ2-5	TRBD1	TGTGCCACCAGTGACCCCTCCCCCCAGGACAGGGGGCCCGGTGGAGTAGAGACCCAGTACTTC	CATSDPSPQDRGPGGVETQYF
TRBV5-1	few	TRBJ1-2	.	TGCGCCAGCAGGCCCACAGATAGCTATGGCTACACCTTC	CASRPTDSYGYTF
TRBV12-3/TRBV12-4	.	TRBJ1-2	.	TGTGCCAGCAGTTTACAGGGCCTCTATGGCTACACCTTC	CASSLQGLYGYTF
TRBV2	.	TRBJ2-7	TRBD1	TGTGCCAGCAGTGAGATCCGGGACAGGGCTAAGGAGCAGTACTTC	CASSEIRDRAKEQYF
TRBV7-9	.	TRBJ1-2	.	TGTGCCAGCCTCGGGACACCTCCTAACTATGGCTACACCTTC	CASLGTPPNYGYTF
TRBV2	.	TRBJ1-5	.	TGTGCCAGCAGAGAACAGGGTTCCAGCAATCAGCCCCAGCATTTT	CASREQGSSNQPQHF
TRBV5-4	once	TRBJ2-3	TRBD1	TGTGCCAGCAGCTCCCCCGGGACAGGGGGCAGAGATACGCAGTATTTT	CASSSPGTGGRDTQYF
TRBV27	.	TRBJ1-1	TRBD1	TGTGCCAGCAGTTTGTCCTCGACAGGGTACAGGATCAACACTGAAGCTTTCTTT	CASSLSSTGYRINTEAFF
TRBV11-2	.	TRBJ2-6	.	TGTGCCAGCGGACTTTACTCTGGGGCCAACGTCCTGACTTTC	CASGLYSGANVLTF
TRBV18	.	TRBJ2-2	TRBD1	TGTGCCAGCTCACCACCCCAGGGGGACACCGGGGAGCTGTTTTTT	CASSPPQGDTGELFF
TRBV29-1	.	TRBJ1-5	.	TGCAGCGTCCTCCCAGGGTACGATCAGCCCCAGCATTTT	CSVLPGYDQPQHF
TRBV19	.	TRBJ1-5	.	TGTGCCAGTGCTCAGGGTCCGGATCAGCCCCAGCATTTT	CASAQGPDQPQHF
TRBV29-1	.	TRBJ2-3	.	TGCAGCGTCCAAGACTATATAGCAGATACGCAGTATTTT	CSVQDYIADTQYF
TRBV7-2	.	TRBJ2-7	TRBD2	TGTGCCAGCGGGCTAGCGGGAGGTTCCTCCTACGAGCAGTACTTC	CASGLAGGSSYEQYF
TRBV2	few	TRBJ2-2	.	TGTGCCAGCAGTGTTCGGGTTGGCGGGGAGCTGTTTTTT	CASSVRVGGELFF
TRBV10-3	.	TRBJ1-6	TRBD1	TGTGCCATCAGGGAAGGACAGGGGGATAATTCACCCCTCCACTTT	CAIREGQGDNSPLHF
TRBV18	.	TRBJ2-5	.	TGTGCCAGCTCACCACCGAAAACAGTGGTGATAGGAGAGACCCAGTACTTC	CASSPPKTVVIGETQYF
TRBV21-1	.	TRBJ2-7	.	TGTGCCAGCAGCAAAACCAGGGGGGAGCAGTACTTC	CASSKTRGEQYF
TRBV11-3	.	TRBJ2-7	TRBD1	TGTGCCAGCAGCCGGGGACAGTCCTCCTACGAGCAGTACTTC	CASSRGQSSYEQYF
TRBV28	.	TRBJ1-2	.	TGTGCCAGCAGCCCTCTCGGGCACCAGGGGTACACCTTC	CASSPLGHQGYTF
TRBV5-4	.	TRBJ2-5	TRBD2	TGTGCCAGCAGCCCTAGCGGTGCGGAGACCCAGTACTTC	CASSPSGAETQYF
TRBV6-2/TRBV6-3	.	TRBJ2-3	.	TGTGCCAGCAGTTACGGTAGCGGAACTAGCACAGATACGCAGTATTTT	CASSYGSGTSTDTQYF
TRBV24-1	.	TRBJ2-1	.	TGTGCCACCAGTGATGTAGCGGGTCAGGGGTGGAATGAGCAGTTCTTC	CATSDVAGQGWNEQFF
TRBV28	.	TRBJ2-7	TRBD1	TGTGCCAGCAGTTCCCCCGGGACAGGGTTGGCTTACGAGCAGTACTTC	CASSSPGTGLAYEQYF
TRBV7-2	.	TRBJ1-2	.	TGTGCCAGCAGCTTAAGACATGCGCCTGGCTACACCTTC	CASSLRHAPGYTF
TRBV7-2	.	TRBJ2-1	TRBD2	TGTGCCAGCAGCTCCGGACTAGCGGGGGAAGAGCAGTTCTTC	CASSSGLAGEEQFF
TRBV27	.	TRBJ1-1	.	TGTGCCAGCAGCCGGGTGGGCACTGAAGCTTTCTTT	CASSRVGTEAFF
TRBV9	few	TRBJ1-3	.	TGTGCCAGCAGCCTCGGAACGTTCGGGGACACCATATATTTT	CASSLGTFGDTIYF
TRBV27	.	TRBJ2-5	.	TGTGCCAGCAGCTCAGGGGTGACTACCATAAAAGAGACCCAGTACTTC	CASSSGVTTIKETQYF
TRBV6-5	once	TRBJ2-1	.	TGTGCCAGCACCTGGAGCTCCTACAATGAGCAGTTCTTC	CASTWSSYNEQFF